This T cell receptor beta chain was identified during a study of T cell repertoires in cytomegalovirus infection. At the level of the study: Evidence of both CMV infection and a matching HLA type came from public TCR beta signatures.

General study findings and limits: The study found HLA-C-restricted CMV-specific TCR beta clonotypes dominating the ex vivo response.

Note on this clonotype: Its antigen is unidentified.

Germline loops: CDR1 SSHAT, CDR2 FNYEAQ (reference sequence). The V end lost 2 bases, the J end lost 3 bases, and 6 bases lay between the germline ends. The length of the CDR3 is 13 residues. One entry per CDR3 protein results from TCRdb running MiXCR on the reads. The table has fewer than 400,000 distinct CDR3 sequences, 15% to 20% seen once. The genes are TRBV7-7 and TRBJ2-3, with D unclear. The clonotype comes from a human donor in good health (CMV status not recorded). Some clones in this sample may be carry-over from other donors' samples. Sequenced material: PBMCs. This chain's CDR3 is CASSLYMTDTQYF. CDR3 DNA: TGTGCCAGCAGCTTATATATGACAGATACGCAGTATTTT.